Listed below are T cell receptor beta chains from one sample, sequenced in a study of blood T cells in healthy people across ages. One entry per CDR3 protein, called by TCRdb with MiXCR from the 5' RACE reads. The repertoire holds over 950,000 distinct CDR3 sequences, more than 30% seen once, with around 13% in the top ten. Input material: blood. The source of these receptors is a man aged 18 to 35 in good health. Each CDR3 is given with its conserved first and last residue. The order of the fields is clone size, D gene, J gene, V gene, CDR3 protein, CDR3 DNA. A D gene is named only where the DNA matches it firmly. Where a row states a size, it is once, few, many or the class of an expanded clone; other rows omit it.

>-|-|TRBJ2-1|TRBV3-1
CASSQPRDDYNEQFF
TGTGCCAGCAGCCAACCGCGGGACGACTACAATGAGCAGTTCTTC
>few|TRBD1|TRBJ2-1|TRBV2
CATPGTGDWNEQFF
TGTGCCACCCCCGGGACAGGGGATTGGAATGAGCAGTTCTTC
>few|TRBD1|TRBJ2-3|TRBV6-6
CASLGQGKGTDTQYF
TGTGCCAGCCTCGGACAGGGTAAAGGCACAGATACGCAGTATTTT
>-|-|TRBJ2-2|TRBV7-2
CASSEGQGFTGELFF
TGTGCCAGCAGCGAAGGTCAGGGCTTCACCGGGGAGCTGTTTTTT
>-|-|TRBJ1-2|TRBV7-2
CASSLGSPQGYGYTF
TGTGCCAGCAGCTTAGGGTCACCTCAGGGCTATGGCTACACCTTC
>-|-|TRBJ1-5|TRBV4-1
CASSQEERVSNQPQHF
TGCGCCAGCAGCCAAGAAGAACGGGTTAGCAATCAGCCCCAGCATTTT
>-|-|TRBJ2-1|TRBV6-6
CASSQADEQFF
TGTGCCAGCAGTCAAGCGGATGAGCAGTTCTTC
>-|TRBD1|TRBJ1-1|TRBV5-1
CASSLVAGGSEAFF
TGCGCCAGCAGCTTGGTGGCAGGGGGGTCTGAAGCTTTCTTT
>-|-|TRBJ1-5|TRBV7-2
CASSLNGGGQPQHF
TGTGCCAGCAGCTTAAACGGGGGAGGGCAGCCCCAGCATTTT
>few|-|TRBJ1-2|TRBV4-2
CASSQTNPSKDGYTF
TGTGCCAGCAGCCAGACTAACCCCTCTAAAGATGGCTACACCTTC
>-|TRBD1|TRBJ2-7|TRBV7-2
CASSLGPAGGYEQYF
TGTGCCAGCAGCTTAGGACCGGCAGGGGGCTACGAGCAGTACTTC
>few|-|TRBJ1-4|TRBV20-1
CSPAGPNEKLFF
TGCAGTCCTGCGGGCCCTAATGAAAAACTGTTTTTT
>-|TRBD1|TRBJ2-5|TRBV20-1
CSAREEGAIPETQYF
TGCAGTGCTAGAGAAGAGGGGGCGATTCCAGAGACCCAGTACTTC
>few|-|TRBJ1-2|TRBV30
CAWIKRDGYGYTF
TGTGCCTGGATTAAACGGGACGGCTATGGCTACACCTTC
>-|TRBD2|TRBJ2-4|TRBV20-1
CSAAGLAGGRVKNIQYF
TGCAGTGCTGCCGGACTAGCGGGGGGGCGGGTCAAAAACATTCAGTACTTC
>-|-|TRBJ1-1|TRBV18
CASSLLGPMNTEAFF
TGTGCCAGCTCATTGCTGGGCCCGATGAACACTGAAGCTTTCTTT
>many|-|TRBJ2-7|TRBV7-6
CASSLWGFGYEQYF
TGTGCCAGCAGCTTATGGGGGTTTGGGTACGAGCAGTACTTC
>-|-|TRBJ1-6|TRBV9
CASSPLRGGEYNSPLHF
TGTGCCAGCAGCCCGCTCCGGGGGGGGGAATATAATTCACCCCTCCACTTT
>few|-|TRBJ2-1|TRBV29-1
CSVGGHFNEQFF
TGCAGCGTTGGGGGACACTTTAATGAGCAGTTCTTC
>many|TRBD1|TRBJ2-1|TRBV28
CATTGGSSSYNEQFF
TGTGCCACCACAGGGGGCTCCAGCTCCTACAATGAGCAGTTCTTC
>few|TRBD1|TRBJ2-3|TRBV20-1
CSASRGQGINTQYF
TGCAGTGCTAGCCGGGGACAGGGAATTAATACGCAGTATTTT
>-|-|TRBJ1-2|TRBV10-3
CAGRQGLNYGYTF
TGTGCCGGGCGGCAGGGTCTTAACTATGGCTACACCTTC
>few|TRBD2|TRBJ2-1|TRBV4-3
CASSQEPGTSRYNEQFF
TGCGCCAGCAGCCAAGAGCCCGGGACTAGCCGTTACAATGAGCAGTTCTTC
>-|-|TRBJ1-1|TRBV20-1
CSARNRDKNTEAFF
TGCAGTGCTAGAAACCGGGACAAGAACACTGAAGCTTTCTTT
>few|-|TRBJ2-1|TRBV20-1
CSGMRGGSYNEQFF
TGCAGTGGTATGAGGGGGGGGTCCTACAATGAGCAGTTCTTC
>-|TRBD1|TRBJ2-3|TRBV5-1
CASSTTGVSTDTQYF
TGCGCCAGCAGCACGACAGGGGTTAGCACAGATACGCAGTATTTT
>-|-|TRBJ1-1|TRBV27
CASSLFEVGEAFF
TGTGCCAGCAGTTTATTTGAGGTCGGTGAAGCTTTCTTT
>-|-|TRBJ1-5|TRBV7-2
CASSLAPGSLGNQPQHF
TGTGCCAGCAGCTTAGCGCCTGGAAGTTTAGGGAATCAGCCCCAGCATTTT
>few|-|TRBJ2-1|TRBV5-6
CASSLGWPNEQFF
TGTGCCAGCAGCTTGGGGTGGCCCAATGAGCAGTTCTTC
>-|-|TRBJ1-1|TRBV6-5
CASSYSRTVEAFF
TGTGCCAGCAGTTACTCTCGGACGGTTGAAGCTTTCTTT
>-|-|TRBJ2-5|TRBV5-1
CASSLVPQGQETQYF
TGCGCCAGCAGCTTGGTTCCCCAGGGACAAGAGACCCAGTACTTC
>few|-|TRBJ2-7|TRBV20-1
CSARAGVEQYF
TGCAGTGCTCGGGCTGGAGTCGAGCAGTACTTC
>few|-|TRBJ2-7|TRBV4-3
CASSQDSFSYEQYF
TGCGCCAGCAGCCAAGATAGTTTTTCCTACGAGCAGTACTTC
>few|-|TRBJ1-5|TRBV4-1
CASSQVGDWDQPQHF
TGCGCCAGCAGCCAAGTCGGGGATTGGGATCAGCCCCAGCATTTT
>-|-|TRBJ2-5|TRBV6-5
CASSYSDGVDDQYF
TGTGCCAGCAGTTACTCGGACGGAGTCGATGACCAGTACTTC
>-|TRBD2|TRBJ2-7|TRBV6-2/TRBV6-3
CASFSGTSGSEQYF
TGTGCCAGTTTCTCCGGGACTAGCGGTAGCGAGCAGTACTTC
>-|-|TRBJ2-2|TRBV5-4
CASSLVPGVDTGELFF
TGTGCCAGCAGCTTGGTACCCGGGGTTGACACCGGGGAGCTGTTTTTT
>few|-|TRBJ2-5|TRBV28
CASSLVQEGTQYF
TGTGCCAGCAGTTTAGTCCAGGAGGGGACCCAGTACTTC
>few|TRBD1|TRBJ2-7|TRBV24-1
CATSDLGQGSYEQYF
TGTGCCACCAGTGATCTCGGACAGGGTAGTTACGAGCAGTACTTC
>few|-|TRBJ2-1|TRBV12-3/TRBV12-4
CASTLRSSSYNEQFF
TGTGCCAGCACCCTAAGAAGCTCGTCGTACAATGAGCAGTTCTTC
>-|-|TRBJ1-5|TRBV24-1
CATHGGGNQPQHF
TGTGCCACCCACGGGGGAGGCAATCAGCCCCAGCATTTT
>-|-|TRBJ2-3|TRBV7-7
CASSSSSPDTQYF
TGTGCTAGCAGCTCTTCTTCCCCAGATACGCAGTATTTT
>many|-|TRBJ1-2|TRBV20-1
CSAIPGRLNYGYTF
TGCAGTGCTATCCCGGGCAGACTAAACTATGGCTACACCTTC
>-|TRBD1|TRBJ1-1|TRBV10-3
CATKGQPNTEAFF
TGTGCCACCAAGGGACAGCCTAACACTGAAGCTTTCTTT
>-|TRBD1|TRBJ1-2|TRBV2
CTSKTGTPGYTF
TGTACCAGCAAGACAGGGACTCCTGGCTACACCTTC
>-|-|TRBJ1-2|TRBV6-6
CASSYSGPPEGYGYTF
TGTGCCAGCAGTTACTCGGGGCCTCCCGAGGGCTATGGCTACACCTTC
>-|-|TRBJ2-7|TRBV12-3/TRBV12-4
CASTNSRGRYNEQYF
TGTGCCAGCACCAACTCGAGGGGCCGATACAATGAGCAGTACTTC
>-|-|TRBJ2-5|TRBV2
CASSEPGKETQYF
TGTGCCAGCAGTGAACCGGGGAAGGAGACCCAGTACTTC
>-|-|TRBJ1-5|TRBV6-2/TRBV6-3
CASSYHRDQPQHF
TGTGCCAGCAGTTACCACCGGGATCAGCCCCAGCATTTT
>-|-|TRBJ1-2|TRBV3-1
CASSQAPRTVSYGYTF
TGTGCCAGCAGCCAAGCCCCCCGGACAGTTAGCTATGGCTACACCTTC
>few|-|TRBJ1-5|TRBV20-1
CSASKGSSRPQHF
TGCAGTGCTAGTAAGGGGTCGAGCAGGCCCCAGCATTTT
>-|-|TRBJ2-1|TRBV15
CATSRDPRNEQFF
TGTGCCACCAGTAGAGATCCCCGCAATGAGCAGTTCTTC
>few|TRBD1|TRBJ1-2|TRBV20-1
CSATRDSSNYGYTF
TGCAGTGCCACCCGGGACAGCTCAAACTATGGCTACACCTTC
>few|-|TRBJ2-7|TRBV20-1
CSAVMTYEQYF
TGCAGTGCAGTTATGACCTACGAGCAGTACTTC
>-|-|TRBJ2-5|TRBV5-1
CASSLALTSIRETQYF
TGCGCCAGCAGCTTGGCGTTGACTAGTATCCGAGAGACCCAGTACTTC
>-|-|TRBJ1-1|TRBV4-2
CASSLSKSLNTEAFF
TGTGCCAGCAGCCTAAGCAAGAGTCTGAACACTGAAGCTTTCTTT
>few|TRBD1|TRBJ1-2|TRBV20-1
CSAMGQSGGYTF
TGCAGTGCTATGGGACAGTCGGGCGGCTACACCTTC
>-|TRBD1|TRBJ1-1|TRBV7-9
CASSQGQGLYLNTEAFF
TGTGCCAGCAGCCAGGGACAGGGCCTTTACTTGAACACTGAAGCTTTCTTT
>-|-|TRBJ2-5|TRBV6-1
CASSEVTPGDKYF
TGTGCCAGCAGTGAAGTTACACCAGGGGATAAGTACTTC